This entry is about one T cell receptor beta chain. The V end lost 1 base, the J end lost 3 bases, and 18 bases lay between the germline ends. This CDR3 has 17 amino acids. The germline gives CDR1 SGHVS, CDR2 FQNEAQ. Healthy bone marrow donors made up the donor group. These data originate in a study of cytomegalovirus exposure and HLA in healthy donors. With 60 Vbeta and 13 Jbeta primers, the PCR was carried out. Measured with immunoSEQ multiplex PCR; TCRdb has only the in-frame clones, and not every one. The sample has roughly 120,000 clones, and its top ten clones hold approximately 2.6%. The rearrangement uses TRBV7-8 and TRBJ1-2, with D possibly TRBD1 on 5 matching bases. Sample: PBMCs. This receptor was taken from a man aged 25 to 40 in good health and CMV-seronegative. As DNA, the CDR3 is TGTGCCAGCAGCTTAGGGGCTGGGGCATTTTTAGACTATGGCTACACCTTC. This translates into CASSLGAGAFLDYGYTF.